This T cell receptor beta chain is drawn from a study of cytomegalovirus exposure and HLA in healthy donors. Both 60 Vbeta primers and 13 Jbeta primers went into the PCR. Some clones are missing from TCRdb's copy, which holds only in-frame ones; the method was immunoSEQ multiplex PCR. This table lists roughly 220,000 clones. The clonotype originates from a girl aged 2-15 years in good health and CMV-seropositive. Sequencing was carried out using PBMCs.

Here the CDR3 reads CASSARRLGGEFF. In DNA, the CDR3 is TGTGCCAGCAGTGCCCGTCGACTAGGGGGGGAGTTCTTC. The chain combines TRBV6-1 with TRBJ2-1, with D maybe TRBD2 (7 bases). This CDR3 has 13 residues. The V and J ends lost 4 bases and 14 bases respectively, with 18 bases between them. Germline CDR1 reads MNHNS; CDR2 reads SASEGT.